Listed here are 20 T cell receptor beta chains from one sample, sequenced in a study of blood T cells in healthy people across ages. Through a sample-barcoded 5' primer and a J-beta primer mix, a second PCR was run for about 7 to 12 cycles. TCRdb ran MiXCR on the 5' RACE reads and lists one entry per CDR3 protein. The table lists 1,500,000 or so distinct CDR3 sequences, roughly 43% of them singletons. The material sequenced was blood. The receptors originated from a woman younger than 35 in good health.

This clonotype was counted only a few times. This chain connects TRBV7-2 to TRBJ1-5; D unresolved. From germline, CDR1 is SGHTA and CDR2 FQGNSA. The CDR3 runs to 15 residues. V was cut by 1 base and J by 7 bases, with 14 bases left in between. The CDR3 DNA reads TGTGCCAGCAGCTTAGTGAAGGGTTCGGGGCAGCCCCAGCATTTT. Protein: CASSLVKGSGQPQHF.

This clonotype was found a few times. This chain links TRBV7-9 with TRBJ2-1; D perhaps matches TRBD1 (5 bases). CDR3 length equals 16 residues. V lost 5 bases, J lost 7 bases, and 21 bases lay in between. CDR1 is SEHNR and CDR2 is FQNEAQ in the germline V gene (reference sequence). The CDR3 region has the DNA TGTGCCAGCAGCCCCGTAGGCAGGGCGGAGAGGAATGAGCAGTTCTTC. Translated, it gives CASSPVGRAERNEQFF. The full variable domain, with the rest looked up from reference TRBV7-9 and TRBJ2-1, is DTGVSQNPRHKITKRGQNVTFRCDPISEHNRLYWYRQTLGQGPEFLTYFQNEAQLEKSRLLSDRFSAERPKGSFSTLEIQRTEQGDSAMYLCASSPVGRAERNEQFFGPGTRLTVL.

The chain carries TRBV6-1 and TRBJ1-4, with TRBD1 matching 7 bases. CDR3 size: 14 residues. Trimming cost V 10 bases and J 3 bases; bases outside gene matches: 8. CDR1 is MNHNS, CDR2 SASEGT, per germline. The CDR3 loop reads CATGEQGPNEKLFF. Here the CDR3 DNA reads TGTGCCACCGGTGAACAGGGGCCTAATGAAAAACTGTTTTTT.

This clonotype has at least ten counts. The chain uses TRBV12-5 and TRBJ2-1; possibly TRBD2 for D (5 bases). The J call is in doubt because the DNA end fits TRBJ2-7 better. The CDR3 covers 14 residues. The germline V gene encodes CDR1 LGHNT and CDR2 FRNRAP. CDR3 residues: CASGRTGKYNEQYF. CDR3 in DNA: TGTGCTAGTGGTCGGACGGGAAAATACAATGAGCAGTACTTC.

This clonotype was seen only a few times. This chain uses TRBV6-2 or TRBV6-3 with TRBJ1-1; D is unclear. Germline CDR1 and CDR2: MNHEY and SVGEGT. The CDR3 loop spans 14 amino acids. Trimming took off 7 bases at V and 3 bases at J, with 15 bases between the two ends. CDR3 loop: CASTRGQWYTEAFF. As DNA, the CDR3 is TGTGCCAGCACCCGTGGGCAGTGGTACACTGAAGCTTTCTTT.

This chain connects TRBV5-6 to TRBJ1-5, with no clear D. The CDR3 is 15 amino acids. Germline V gives CDR1 SGHDT, CDR2 YYEEEE. V was clipped by 4 bases and J by 3 bases, with 14 bases between them. The CDR3 sequence is CASSLFPEFNQPQHF. The CDR3 DNA sequence: TGTGCCAGCAGCCTTTTCCCAGAGTTCAATCAGCCCCAGCATTTT.

This chain links TRBV20-1 with TRBJ2-3; 9 bases agree with TRBD1. After removal of 3 bases from V and 2 bases from J, the junction contained 9 bases not matched to a gene. The CDR3 totals 16 residues. Germline loops: CDR1 DFQATT, CDR2 SNEGSKA (reference sequence). The CDR3 is CSARRPDRGITDTQYF. CDR3 DNA sequence: TGCAGTGCTAGGAGGCCCGACAGGGGGATCACAGATACGCAGTATTTT.

The rearrangement joins TRBV25-1 to TRBJ2-3; D is unresolved. The CDR3 is 13 amino acids. The germline V and J ends were trimmed by 6 bases and 2 bases, with 9 bases remaining between them. CDR1 is MGHDK, CDR2 SYGVNS, per germline. In nucleotides, the CDR3 is TGTGCCAGCAGCCAACAGTACACAGATACGCAGTATTTT. This sequence encodes CASSQQYTDTQYF.

On this clonotype: One junction end disagrees with the germline gene, perhaps due to a read error. The V and J genes are TRBV10-3 and TRBJ1-1; a weak D match, TRBD1 (5 bases). CDR1 and CDR2 (germline): ENHRY, SYGVKD. The CDR3 is 16 amino acids. The CDR3 region has the DNA TGTGCCATCAGCGGGGTCACGGGACGGGGGAACACTGAGGCTTTCTTT. Translating it yields CAISGVTGRGNTEAFF.

The chain employs TRBV3-1 and TRBJ2-5, with no clear D. The J call may be faulty, since TRBJ2-7 better matches the DNA end. The CDR3 extends over 14 amino acids. Germline CDR1 LGHDT, CDR2 YNNKEL (reference sequence). The CDR3 nucleotides read TGTGCCAGCAGCCAATCTTCCATTTTAAACGAGCAGTACTTC. This codes for CASSQSSILNEQYF.

This clonotype was counted only a few times. CDR3 bases: TGTGCCAGCAGCCTAAGCGGGAGTCTCTACAATGAGCAGTTCTTC. Its translation: CASSLSGSLYNEQFF. V is TRBV6-2 or TRBV6-3 and J is TRBJ2-1; 8 nucleotides align to TRBD2. This CDR3 spans 15 amino acids. V was pared by 6 bases and J by 3 bases, with 7 bases of the junction left unmatched. Per germline, CDR1 MNHEY and CDR2 SVGEGT.

This clonotype has only a few counts. The chain uses TRBV6-2 or TRBV6-3 and TRBJ2-7; tentatively, D is TRBD1 or TRBD2 (5 bases each). Germline CDR1 is MNHEY and CDR2 is SVGEGT. CDR3 size: 15 residues. The V and J ends lost 7 bases and 1 base respectively, with 17 bases between them. The CDR3: CASNQRADSSYEQYF. CDR3 DNA: TGTGCCAGCAACCAGAGGGCAGACAGTTCCTACGAGCAGTACTTC.

The chain combines TRBV24-1 with TRBJ2-1; 10 bases agree with TRBD2. The CDR3 length is 16 residues. Trimming removed 8 bases from V and 0 bases from J; junction bases left unmatched: 6. Germline V gene data show CDR1 as KGHDR and CDR2 as SFDVKD. The CDR3 sequence: CATTASSGSSYNEQFF. The CDR3 nucleotides are TGTGCCACCACTGCCTCTAGCGGGAGCTCCTACAATGAGCAGTTCTTC.

The rearrangement uses TRBV7-9 and TRBJ1-1, with unresolved D. This CDR3 region has 18 residues. Trimming left V 2 bases short and J 6 bases short, with 25 bases between. Germline V gene data show CDR1 as SEHNR and CDR2 as FQNEAQ (reference sequence). The CDR3 DNA is TGTGCCAGCAGCTTAACCCTCGCCAGAGCGGCGGTTAACGCTGAAGCTTTCTTT. Its translation: CASSLTLARAAVNAEAFF. Drawing the rest from reference TRBV7-9 and TRBJ1-1, the complete variable domain is DTGVSQNPRHKITKRGQNVTFRCDPISEHNRLYWYRQTLGQGPEFLTYFQNEAQLEKSRLLSDRFSAERPKGSFSTLEIQRTEQGDSAMYLCASSLTLARAAVNAEAFFGQGTRLTVV.

J is TRBJ1-5 and V is TRBV20-1; maybe TRBD1 (5 bases). V was cut by 0 bases and J by 4 bases, with 22 bases left in between. The CDR3 runs 18 residues. Germline V gene sequence: CDR1 DFQATT, CDR2 SNEGSKA (reference sequence). CDR3 DNA sequence: TGCAGTGCTAGAGATCGCGGCGGCGAAAATGGGGGGAATCAGCCCCAGCATTTT. Its protein product is CSARDRGGENGGNQPQHF.

The chain links TRBV29-1 to TRBJ1-6; D is unclear. The CDR3 extends over 13 amino acids. The germline V gene encodes CDR1 SQVTM and CDR2 ANQGSEA. Trimming cost V 4 bases and J 7 bases, with 11 bases left between them. Here the CDR3 DNA reads TGCAGCGTTGGAGACGGAGAAAATTCACCCCTCCACTTT. It yields the protein CSVGDGENSPLHF.

This clonotype was seen a handful of times. The rearrangement uses TRBV12-3 or TRBV12-4 and TRBJ2-7, with D unclear. V lost 6 bases and J 6 bases, leaving 12 bases between the germline ends. There are 12 residues in the CDR3. CDR3 nucleotide sequence: TGTGCCAGCAGCCCCGTTGGTGTCGAGCAGTACTTC. Translating it yields CASSPVGVEQYF.

V is TRBV3-1 and J is TRBJ2-1, with D hard to call. CDR3 length: 18 residues. Trimming took 2 bases from V and 0 from J, leaving 17 bases between them. CDR1 and CDR2 (germline): LGHDT, YNNKEL (reference sequence). This CDR3 is CASSQYRQPVNSYNEQFF. DNA for the CDR3: TGTGCCAGCAGCCAATACCGACAACCGGTAAACTCCTACAATGAGCAGTTCTTC.

The chain combines TRBV29-1 with TRBJ1-1; no clear D. Trimming pared 0 bases from V and 3 bases from J, leaving 8 bases between. Germline CDR1 reads SQVTM; CDR2 reads ANQGSEA. The CDR3 is made up of 13 amino acids. The CDR3 DNA sequence: TGCAGCGTTGAAGAATACGGGCACACTGAAGCTTTCTTT. As protein: CSVEEYGHTEAFF.

This clonotype was seen at least ten times. V gene TRBV7-9 combines with J gene TRBJ2-6; D might be TRBD1 (6 bases). Germline CDR1 SEHNR, CDR2 FQNEAQ (reference sequence). CDR3 size: 14 residues. V lost 4 bases and J lost 9, with 13 bases in between. In nucleotides, the CDR3 is TGTGCCAGCAGCTCACAGGGCTCGTTCAACGTCCTGACTTTC. Protein product: CASSSQGSFNVLTF.